This TCR beta chain comes out of a study of blood T cell repertoires in COVID-19. About the study: The United States, Italy and Spain were the sources of the acute and convalescent COVID-19 samples. Sources were T cells, B-cell-depleted T cells, or PBMCs; the material itself was cDNA or gDNA.

Germline lookup yields CDR1 SGDLS and CDR2 YYNGEE. CDR3 length: 15 residues. The V and J ends lost 4 bases and 7 bases respectively, with 19 bases between them. Authors' analysis steps: Counts of nucleated cells, estimated from reference gene primer amplification, were obtained. Assay: immunoSEQ multiplex PCR; the TCRdb copy retains only in-frame clones and omits some. That table is the source of V, J and clone size, and D and trimming were worked out from the DNA. This sample has 150,000 or so clones, with 85% found just once. V gene TRBV9 combines with J gene TRBJ2-3, with a weak D call TRBD1 (5 bases). This sequence originates from a middle-aged woman with active or convalescent COVID-19. Sequenced sample: peripheral blood. The CDR3, as DNA: TGTGCCAGCAGCATGGGGCAGGCTCCTACACATACGCAGTATTTT. It is translated as CASSMGQAPTHTQYF.